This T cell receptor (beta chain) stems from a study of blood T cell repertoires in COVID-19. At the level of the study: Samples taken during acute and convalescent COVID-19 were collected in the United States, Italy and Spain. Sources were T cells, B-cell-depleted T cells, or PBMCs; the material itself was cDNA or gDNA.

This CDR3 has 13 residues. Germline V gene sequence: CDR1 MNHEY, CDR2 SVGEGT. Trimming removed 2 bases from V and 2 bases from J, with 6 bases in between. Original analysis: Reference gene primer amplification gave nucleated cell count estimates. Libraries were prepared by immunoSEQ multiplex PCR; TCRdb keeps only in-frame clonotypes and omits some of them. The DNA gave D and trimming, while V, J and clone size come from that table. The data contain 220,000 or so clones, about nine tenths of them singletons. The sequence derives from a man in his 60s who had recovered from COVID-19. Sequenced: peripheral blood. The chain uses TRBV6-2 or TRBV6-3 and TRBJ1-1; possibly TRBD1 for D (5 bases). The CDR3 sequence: CASSYRGNTEAFF. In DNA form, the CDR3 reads TGTGCCAGCAGTTACAGGGGAAACACTGAAGCTTTCTTT.